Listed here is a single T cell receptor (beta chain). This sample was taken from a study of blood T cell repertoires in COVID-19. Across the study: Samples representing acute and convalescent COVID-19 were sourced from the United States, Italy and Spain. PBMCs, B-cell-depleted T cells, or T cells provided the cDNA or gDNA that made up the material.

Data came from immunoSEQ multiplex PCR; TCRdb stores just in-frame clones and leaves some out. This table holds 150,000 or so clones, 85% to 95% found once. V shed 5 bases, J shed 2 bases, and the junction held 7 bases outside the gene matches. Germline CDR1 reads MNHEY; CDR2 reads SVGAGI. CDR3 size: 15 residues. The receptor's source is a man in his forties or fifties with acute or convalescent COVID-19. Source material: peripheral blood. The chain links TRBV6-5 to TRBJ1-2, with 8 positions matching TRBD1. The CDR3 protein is CASSRSWDRNYGYTF. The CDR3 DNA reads TGTGCCAGCAGTCGGAGCTGGGACAGGAACTATGGCTACACCTTC.